The T cell receptor beta chain under discussion was sequenced for a study of identical twins. Whole-study findings and limits: Those out-of-frame alpha sequences shared by twins showed an excess of low generation probability.

In this sample, this clonotype turned up many times. The antigen remains undetermined. There were only healthy Caucasians among the donors. From the 5' RACE reads, TCRdb called clonotypes with MiXCR, one entry per CDR3 protein. This table holds fewer than 800,000 distinct CDR3 sequences, about 7.6% found once. Germline V gene lookup returns CDR1 LGHDT and CDR2 YNNKEL (reference sequence). V shed 0 bases, J shed 4 bases, and the junction held 4 bases outside the gene matches. This CDR3 spans 16 amino acids. These same records also appear under a second study, on yellow fever vaccine responses in identical twins.

The gene calls are TRBV3-1 and TRBJ2-1; 9 bases line up with TRBD1. This TCR derives from a woman aged 18-29 years in good health. The sequencing sample was made of PBMCs. The DNA for the CDR3 is TGTGCCAGCAGCCAAGATTACGGGACAGGGTACAATGAGCAGTTCTTC. Translating gives CASSQDYGTGYNEQFF.